Detailed here is one TCR beta chain. This entry comes from a study of blood T cell repertoires in COVID-19. The table came from immunoSEQ multiplex PCR; TCRdb's copy has only in-frame clones and leaves some out. The data contain about 210,000 clones, approximately 86% of them singletons. The CDR3 runs 13 residues. Germline V gives CDR1 DFQATT, CDR2 SNEGSKA (reference sequence). Deletions cut 3 bases from V and 2 bases from J, with 11 bases between. Sample: PBMCs or T cells enriched from blood (not recorded which). This rearrangement joins TRBV20-1 to TRBJ2-7, with a tentative D call TRBD1 (5 bases). The origin of this receptor is a man between 18 and 29 years old with acute COVID-19. The CDR3 DNA sequence: TGCAGTGCTAGTAACGGACAAGCCTACGAGCAGTACTTC. Amino acid sequence: CSASNGQAYEQYF.